This T cell receptor (beta chain) was captured in a study of T cell responses to AZD1222 COVID-19 vaccine. Findings and limits, study-wide: Donors were mostly white British, more females; clonal diversity possibly underestimated. Dominant CD4 TCR responses targeted spike regions 160-218 and 743-854. Two doses of AZD1222 preceded a rise in Spike-specific TCR breadth and depth. Reportedly, nearly half of unique spike TCRs recognized epitopes outside B.1.351/B.1.1.7 mutations.

As concerns this clone: Its specificity is not known.

The CDR3 has 15 amino acids. Germline V CDR1 and CDR2: MNHEY, SVGAGI. The ends lost 2 bases at V and 0 bases at J; junction bases unmatched: 2. The repertoire was sequenced with immunoSEQ multiplex PCR; TCRdb's copy has only in-frame clones and lacks some. The sample lists approximately 150,000 clones, around 90% occurring once. The source of this sequence is an adult in good health. V gene TRBV6-5 combines with J gene TRBJ2-3; 7 bases are a match to TRBD2. The sample consisted of peripheral blood, taken on day 0 of AZD1222 vaccination. CDR3 in amino acids: CASSYLSGSTDTQYF. CDR3 bases: TGTGCCAGCAGTTACCTTAGCGGGAGCACAGATACGCAGTATTTT.